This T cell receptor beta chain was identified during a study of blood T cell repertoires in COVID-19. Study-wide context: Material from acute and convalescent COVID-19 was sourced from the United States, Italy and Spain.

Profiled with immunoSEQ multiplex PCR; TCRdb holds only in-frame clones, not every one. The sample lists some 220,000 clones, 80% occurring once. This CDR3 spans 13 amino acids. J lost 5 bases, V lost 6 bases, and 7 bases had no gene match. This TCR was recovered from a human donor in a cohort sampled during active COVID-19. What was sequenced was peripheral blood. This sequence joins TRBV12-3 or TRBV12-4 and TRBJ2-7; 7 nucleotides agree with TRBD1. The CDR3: CASRTSTGNEQYF. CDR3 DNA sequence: TGTGCCAGCAGGACCTCGACAGGGAACGAGCAGTACTTC.